In its sample, the clone carrying this T cell receptor beta chain was seen many times. What it recognizes is unknown. Trimming stripped 5 bases from V and 2 bases from J, with 14 bases between. Germline CDR1 and CDR2: SGHTA and FQGTGA. The CDR3 totals 15 residues. This sample is drawn from a study of T cells in Graves' hyperthyroidism and ophthalmopathy. Stable Graves' hyperthyroidism denoted no ophthalmopathy progression over 18 months. Amplification of TCR beta CDR3 regions used RNA as the template. First-round RT-PCR targeting the TCR CDR3 was performed with the HTBI primer set. In TCRdb, the multiplex PCR reads were re-called with MiXCR into one record per CDR3 protein. The repertoire includes some 500,000 distinct CDR3 sequences, 14% of them detected once, and about 17% sits in the top ten. General study points: Most expanded thyroid clonotypes above 0.001 recurred in blood.

Sample: blood. The chain has TRBV7-3 and TRBJ2-3, with D possibly TRBD2 on 5 matching bases. The sequence came from a woman under 30 with Graves' hyperthyroidism. CDR3 DNA sequence: TGTGCCAGCAGCCCACCCGCGAGGGTCACAGATACGCAGTATTTT. It translates to CASSPPARVTDTQYF.